The 17 T cell receptor beta chains in this list originate from one sample, sequenced in a study of long-term antiretroviral therapy in people with HIV. Running of the v3.0 immunoSEQ assay took place at survey level. Sequencing was performed with immunoSEQ multiplex PCR; in TCRdb, only in-frame clones are kept and a portion is missing. The sample yields 30,000 to 40,000 clones, more than 95% seen once. The material was unsorted PBMCs, obtained 6.9 years after starting antiretroviral therapy. These receptors originate from a man aged 25-40 years with HIV.

The V call is TRBV5-1, the J call TRBJ2-3; 10 nucleotides align to TRBD2. The CDR3 is made up of 15 amino acids. The germline V gene has CDR1 SGHRS and CDR2 YFSETQ. V dropped 4 bases and J dropped 4; count of bases not matched to a gene: 6. The CDR3 bases are TGCGCCAGCAGCCGCCTAGCGGGAGCCCCAGATACGCAGTATTTT. Amino acids: CASSRLAGAPDTQYF.

The gene calls are TRBV7-8 and TRBJ1-2, with TRBD1 matching 7 bases. The germline V gene encodes CDR1 SGHVS and CDR2 FQNEAQ. J was trimmed by 3 bases and V by 9 bases; bases with no gene match: 7. The CDR3 consists of 13 residues. CDR3 sequence (DNA): TGTGCCAGTGGGACAGACACTCACTATGGCTACACCTTC. This gives the protein CASGTDTHYGYTF.

The V call is TRBV27, the J call TRBJ1-1; D is unresolved. The germline CDR1 and CDR2 sequences are MNHEY and SMNVEV (reference sequence). This CDR3 has 15 residues. The V end was cut by 3 bases, the J end by 1 base, with 12 bases between. CDR3 nucleotides: TGTGCCAGCAGTTTGGGAGGCAGATCGAACACTGAAGCTTTCTTT. Translated: CASSLGGRSNTEAFF.

This clone was counted a single time. The CDR3 DNA follows: TGTGCCAGCAGCGAAAGGGGTTACGAGCAGTACTTC. Amino acids: CASSERGYEQYF. This rearrangement joins TRBV25-1 to TRBJ2-7; weak D call: TRBD1 (5 bases). Germline V gene data show CDR1 as MGHDK and CDR2 as SYGVNS. The V end lost 6 bases, the J end lost 4 bases, and 10 bases lay between the germline ends. CDR3 length: 12 residues.

V gene TRBV19 combines with J gene TRBJ1-1, with 10 positions matching TRBD1. Germline CDR1 is LNHDA and CDR2 is SQIVND (reference sequence). The V segment lost 3 bases and the J segment 4 bases; nucleotides outside the gene matches: 11. The CDR3 is 17 residues long. The CDR3: CASSIESGTGAATEAFF. The CDR3 nucleotides are TGTGCCAGTAGTATCGAATCAGGGACAGGGGCCGCCACTGAAGCTTTCTTT.

The CDR3, as DNA: TGTGCCAGCAGCCCAGCTAGCGCCACCTACGAGCAGTACTTC. As protein: CASSPASATYEQYF. The chain has TRBV7-2 and TRBJ2-7; possibly TRBD2 for D (6 bases). This CDR3 has 14 residues. CDR1 and CDR2 from the germline V gene are SGHTA and FQGNSA. Trimming left V 5 bases short and J 2 bases short, with 13 bases between.

This chain connects TRBV9 to TRBJ1-1, with a possible D match to TRBD1 (5 bases). Germline V gives CDR1 SGDLS, CDR2 YYNGEE. This CDR3 has 15 amino acids. V gave up 4 bases and J gave up 1 base, with 14 bases separating them. For the CDR3, the DNA is TGTGCCAGCAGCCCCCGGGGGGGGTGGAACACTGAAGCTTTCTTT. Residues: CASSPRGGWNTEAFF.

This clone was observed once. V gene TRBV10-2 combines with J gene TRBJ1-1; D gene uncertain. The germline CDR1 and CDR2 sequences are WSHSY and SAAADI. Trimming took 2 bases from V and 9 from J, leaving 10 bases between them. The CDR3 has 12 residues. CDR3: CASSERQVQAFF. DNA for the CDR3: TGCGCCAGCAGTGAGCGGCAGGTTCAAGCTTTCTTT.

The gene calls are TRBV2 and TRBJ2-2; D unresolved. The CDR3 has 15 amino acids. Germline V gene lookup returns CDR1 SNHLY and CDR2 FYNNEI. V shed 1 base and J shed 3 bases, with 9 bases lying between them. The CDR3 here is CASSEDTADTGELFF. CDR3 bases: TGTGCCAGCAGTGAAGATACGGCAGACACCGGGGAGCTGTTTTTT.

In this sample, this clone turned up once. V and J are TRBV20-1 and TRBJ2-5; D ambiguous. Germline V gene data show CDR1 as DFQATT and CDR2 as SNEGSKA (reference sequence). CDR3 size: 11 residues. The V and J ends lost 0 bases and 3 bases respectively, with 2 bases between them. The chain's CDR3 is CSARDKETQYF. In nucleotides, the CDR3 is TGCAGTGCTAGAGATAAAGAGACCCAGTACTTC.

This chain joins TRBV6-1 and TRBJ1-4; TRBD1 is a possible D gene (6 bases). CDR3 length equals 15 residues. The germline V gene encodes CDR1 MNHNS and CDR2 SASEGT. Trimming cost V 7 bases and J 5 bases, with 17 bases left between them. The CDR3 bases are TGTGCCAGCAAAAAGGGGGGAGAGGCAAATGAAAAACTGTTTTTT. The encoded protein is CASKKGGEANEKLFF.

The chain uses TRBV6-1 and TRBJ2-7; either TRBD1 or TRBD2 may supply D (5 bases each). The V and J ends lost 4 bases and 4 bases respectively, with 5 bases between them. Germline loops: CDR1 MNHNS, CDR2 SASEGT. The CDR3 has 11 residues. The CDR3 coding sequence is TGTGCCAGCAGTGGGGGGTACGAGCAGTACTTC. Translated, it gives CASSGGYEQYF.

The J gene is TRBJ1-1, the V gene TRBV5-5; D ambiguous. Germline V gene sequence: CDR1 SGHKS, CDR2 YYEKEE (reference sequence). Trimming shortened V by 3 bases and J by 1 base, and 10 bases separated the two germline ends. This CDR3 has 14 amino acids. CDR3 coding DNA: TGTGCCAGCAGCTCAGGATGGACGAACACTGAAGCTTTCTTT. Amino acid sequence: CASSSGWTNTEAFF.

V usage is TRBV9 and J usage is TRBJ1-2; a weak D match, TRBD1 (5 bases). CDR3 length equals 15 residues. Germline assignment: CDR1 SGDLS and CDR2 YYNGEE. With 0 bases removed from V and 3 bases from J, the gap between germline ends came to 12 bases. The chain's CDR3 is CASSVGGRADYGYTF. The DNA of the CDR3 is TGTGCCAGCAGCGTAGGAGGCAGGGCGGACTATGGCTACACCTTC.

This chain links TRBV9 with TRBJ1-3; weak D call: TRBD1 (5 bases). The CDR3 covers 15 residues. V was pared by 0 bases and J by 0 bases, with 7 bases between. Germline CDR1 is SGDLS and CDR2 is YYNGEE. CDR3: CASSVAGDSGNTIYF. Written as DNA, the CDR3 is TGTGCCAGCAGCGTAGCGGGGGACTCTGGAAACACCATATATTTT.

The chain employs TRBV6-5 and TRBJ2-1; 7 nucleotides align to TRBD2. With V trimmed by 0 bases and J by 4 bases, 6 bases remained unmatched. The germline V gene encodes CDR1 MNHEY and CDR2 SVGAGI. The CDR3 is 16 amino acids. The chain's CDR3 is CASSYSSGEGYNEQFF. CDR3 bases: TGTGCCAGCAGTTACTCGAGCGGGGAGGGGTACAATGAGCAGTTCTTC.

The chain uses TRBV7-9 and TRBJ2-7; no definite D call. This CDR3 is 12 amino acids long. Germline V lookup: CDR1 SEHNR, CDR2 FQNEAQ (reference sequence). The germline V and J ends were trimmed by 2 bases and 4 bases, with 6 bases remaining between them. The CDR3 spells CASSLYGYEQYF. The CDR3 DNA reads as TGTGCCAGCAGCTTATATGGTTACGAGCAGTACTTC.